The entry that follows covers one TCR beta chain sequence. Its antigen is unknown. One base away there is no much larger clone; base qualities are not given. For the CD8 naive samples, CD45RO-negative cells were positively selected for CCR7, yielding a CD45RA+CCR7+ population from which TemRA cells were excluded. The donors were healthy, HIV-negative adults with no recently reported acute infections or vaccinations. Only Caucasian adults living in Nashville, Tennessee, USA were represented among the donors. Blood was collected by leukapheresis, and PBMCs were isolated by Ficoll-Histopaque density gradient centrifugation and then cryopreserved in liquid nitrogen vapor phase. Purity and quantity of every magnetically sorted T cell population were checked by analytical flow cytometry. From each sorted fraction, genomic DNA was isolated and quantified by UV absorbance on a Nanodrop 2000c. This sample was taken from a study of shared clonotypes between healthy human individuals (dated by TCRdb to the early 2020s). Notes on the research overall: Two women and a few men aged 18 to 49 years were included in the cohort. For each donor, three plates each were used for CD4 naive and CD4 memory, two plates were used for CD8 naive, and one plate was used for CD8 memory. Blood TCR repertoires of four to six healthy adults were deeply sequenced to estimate repertoire size and the extent of clonotype sharing between individuals. Different laboratories and diverse techniques were used to prepare libraries and sequence TCR repertoires, to increase sequencing depth and limit assay-specific biases. Per donor, leukapheresis produced somewhere between about 0.9 and 9 billion PBMCs.

TCR CDR3 regions were amplified from genomic DNA by multiplex PCR using the deep immunoSEQ assay. For each cell subset, the extracted genomic DNA was distributed evenly across all wells of several immunoSEQ 96-well plates, and each plate served as one replicate. For sorted subsets, about 210 ng of genomic DNA, equivalent to tens of thousands of T cell genomes, went into each replicate PCR. Purified libraries were measured with a Qubit 3.0 fluorometer, size-checked on a Bioanalyzer 2100, and measured again with the KAPA Library Quantification kit. A separate single-read 150-cycle Illumina NextSeq 550 flow cell was used to sequence each immunoSEQ 96-well plate. As for the authors' bioinformatics: Because the immunoSEQ output held only junctional sequences and lacked quality scores, the filtering could not match the filtering applied to full-length reads. To assign V/J genes and CDR3, sequences were annotated using PyIR, a Python wrapper for IgBLAST v1.9, with IMGT germline references. Reads were filtered out if the reads had weak V/J assignments (E-value above 1e-6), no CDR3, stop codons, out-of-frame junctions, or ambiguous translated residues. A V3J clonotype was defined by an identical inferred V gene, J gene, and CDR3 amino acid sequence. To compute the percentage overlap between repertoires, the number of shared unique clonotypes was divided by the size of the smaller repertoire. Richness of each repertoire was evaluated using RTK rarefaction, the Chao1 estimator, and Recon v2.1 estimates of unobserved clonotypes. Generation probabilities for all TCRbeta clonotypes obtained by the gDNA method from four donors were computed using OLGA. What TCRdb holds here is the immuneACCESS table cut down to in-frame rearrangements. Part of the clones is not present; checked against another copy, under half of the missing clones reflect an unresolved V gene, and the others are unexplained. The V and J calls and clone size come from that table; D and trimming were worked out from the DNA. The sample table contains around 2,000,000 clones; only one count was recorded for 85% to 95% of them. Of the sample, 1.5% to 2% is held by the ten largest clones.

Study-wide conclusions, independent of this receptor: Only blood was sampled, and tissue TCR repertoires likely differ from those in blood. Compared with non-shared clonotypes, clonotypes shared by all four sorted-subset donors had higher generation probabilities. Naive subsets generally had larger estimated clonotype richness than memory subsets. Sharing across a few donors was observed for around 5% of naive CD4, 3% to 3.5% of naive CD8, around 2.5% of memory CD4, and approximately 0.41% of memory CD8 clonotypes. Based on pairwise subsampling, the degree of clonotype sharing among donors was expected to be affected by sequencing depth. Incomplete sequencing was indicated by rarefaction of sorted-subset datasets, despite the large sequencing depth. The small number of donors limited the genetic and exposure-history diversity represented.

At the junction V is shortened by 4 bases and J by 4 bases, with 19 bases in between. The CDR3 measures 16 amino acids from cysteine to phenylalanine. Only the CDR3 region is kept as DNA, spanning 48 bases read in frame from base 1. Via the germline V gene, CDR1 is SNHLY and CDR2 FYNNEI. What was sequenced was naive CD8+ T cells from PBMCs. The cell subset or site label of this sample denotes: CD45RA+CCR7+. The chain joins TRBV2 to TRBJ1-2; tentative D gene TRBD1, with 5 bases matching. The sequence derives from a man between 18 and 35 years old in good health. Some clones in this sample may be carry-over from other donors' samples. The nucleotide sequence reads TGTGCCAGCAGTGGCCGACATCTCAGGGAGCTCTATGGCTACACCTTC. It codes for CASSGRHLRELYGYTF.